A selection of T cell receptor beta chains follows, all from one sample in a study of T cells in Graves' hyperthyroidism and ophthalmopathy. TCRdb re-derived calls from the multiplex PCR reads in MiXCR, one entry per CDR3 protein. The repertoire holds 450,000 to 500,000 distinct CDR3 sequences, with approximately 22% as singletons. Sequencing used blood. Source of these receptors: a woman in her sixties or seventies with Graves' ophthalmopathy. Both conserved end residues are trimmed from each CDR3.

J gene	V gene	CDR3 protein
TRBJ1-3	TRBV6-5	ASSYSSQGAGNTIY
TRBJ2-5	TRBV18	ASSQYGAQETQY
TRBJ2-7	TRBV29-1	SVASPAGNSYEQY
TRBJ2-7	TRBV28	ATRGTPEQY
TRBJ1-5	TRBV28	ASRPQGARQPQH
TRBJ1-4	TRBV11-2	ASSLSTGGSEKLF
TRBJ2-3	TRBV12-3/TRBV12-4	ASSFGIYSRGADTQY
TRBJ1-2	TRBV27	ASRPGTLANYGYT
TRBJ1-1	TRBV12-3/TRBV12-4	ASTLGTGAEAF
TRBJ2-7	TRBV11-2	ASSFPGLPSYEQY
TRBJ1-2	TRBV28	ASSLRPAGYGYT
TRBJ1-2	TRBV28	ASSYALNYGYT
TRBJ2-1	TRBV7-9	ASSLARVVARGGYNEQF
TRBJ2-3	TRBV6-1	ASKQSSDTQY
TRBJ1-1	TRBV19	ASSYNKGHANTEAF
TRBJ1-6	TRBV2	ASTVGRNNSPLH
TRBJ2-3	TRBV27	ASSPGLDTQY
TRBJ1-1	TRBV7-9	ASSLVGAAF
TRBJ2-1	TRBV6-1	ASSVSRVNEQF
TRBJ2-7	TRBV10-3	AISTGQSYEQY
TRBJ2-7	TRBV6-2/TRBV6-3	ASSAPNYEQY
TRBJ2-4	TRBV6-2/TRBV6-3	ASSYGGDRLVIKY
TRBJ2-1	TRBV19	ASSIKQGGSYNEQF
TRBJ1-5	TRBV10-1	ASSEGLGGQPQH
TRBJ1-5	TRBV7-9	ASSRGQGASNQPQH
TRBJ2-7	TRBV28	ASSLPAGGYYEQY
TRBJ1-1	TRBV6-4	ASRTGEGTEAF
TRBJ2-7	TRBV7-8	ASSPTGQVYEQY